Listed here is a single T cell receptor (beta chain). The target antigen is unknown. Before vaccination, two weeks after the third vaccination, and at progression, PBMC were collected. Repertoires were generated with immunoSEQ multiplex PCR, while TCRdb's copy carries only in-frame clones and drops some. The sample contains about 73,000 clones, roughly 80% of which appear only once. Trimming cost V 3 bases and J 3 bases, with 28 bases left between them. The CDR3 covers 19 residues. The germline CDR1 and CDR2 sequences are SQVTM and ANQGSEA. The sample comes from a study of glioma-infiltrating T cells after dendritic cell vaccination. Study-level results: TCR clonality showed no direct relationship with survival.

This sequence was found in a human donor with glioblastoma. The gene calls are TRBV29-1 and TRBJ2-3; perhaps TRBD2 as D (8 bases). The sequences come from blood, collected before dendritic cell vaccination. This CDR3 is CSVDKTGPWWRGVTDTQYF. The CDR3 DNA sequence: TGCAGCGTTGACAAGACAGGGCCGTGGTGGCGGGGGGTAACAGATACGCAGTATTTT.